Sequencing of this T cell receptor (beta chain) was carried out in a study of PD-L1 blockade in urothelial cancer. Overall study findings and caveats: Larger 3-week expansion of tumor-associated blood clones was seen in durable-benefit patients.

Sequenced by immunoSEQ multiplex PCR; TCRdb stores in-frame clones only, minus some. The repertoire has roughly 87,000 clones, roughly 90% of them found once; the top ten carry about 1%. Concerning this clone: What it binds is unknown.

Time point here: pretreatment peripheral blood. All patients carried locally advanced or metastatic urothelial carcinoma. Germline assignment: CDR1 MDHEN and CDR2 SYDVKM. Trimming cost V 5 bases and J 1 base, with 5 bases left between them. This CDR3 has 12 residues. The sequence derives from a woman older than 75 with urothelial cancer. The input for sequencing was PBMCs, taken around atezolizumab (anti-PD-L1) treatment. The genes are TRBV28 and TRBJ1-2; D gene ambiguous. DNA for the CDR3: TGTGCCAGCAGTACTCTTAACTATGGCTACACCTTC. Its protein is CASSTLNYGYTF.